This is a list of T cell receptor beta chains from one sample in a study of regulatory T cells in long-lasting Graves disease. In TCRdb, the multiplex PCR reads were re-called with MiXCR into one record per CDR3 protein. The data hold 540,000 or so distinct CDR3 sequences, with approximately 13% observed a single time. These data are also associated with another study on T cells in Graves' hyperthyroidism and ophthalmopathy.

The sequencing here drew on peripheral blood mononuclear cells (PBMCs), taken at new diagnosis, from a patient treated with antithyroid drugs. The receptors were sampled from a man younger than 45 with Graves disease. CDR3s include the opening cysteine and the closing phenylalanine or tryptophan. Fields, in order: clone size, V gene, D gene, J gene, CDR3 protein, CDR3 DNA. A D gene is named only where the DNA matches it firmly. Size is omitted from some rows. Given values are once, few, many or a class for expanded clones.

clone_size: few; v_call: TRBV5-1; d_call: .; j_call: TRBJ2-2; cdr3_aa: CASSLEGQGVFGGELFF; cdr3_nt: TGTGCCAGCAGCTTGGAGGGACAAGGGGTTTTTGGCGGGGAGCTGTTTTTT
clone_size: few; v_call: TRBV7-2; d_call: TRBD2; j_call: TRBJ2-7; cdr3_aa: CASSPGLAGTGEQYF; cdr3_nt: TGTGCCAGCAGCCCCGGACTAGCGGGAACGGGTGAGCAGTACTTC
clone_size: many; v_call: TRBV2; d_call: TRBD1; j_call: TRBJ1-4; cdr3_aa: CASRQGWDEKLFF; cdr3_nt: TGTGCCAGCAGACAGGGGTGGGATGAAAAACTGTTTTTT
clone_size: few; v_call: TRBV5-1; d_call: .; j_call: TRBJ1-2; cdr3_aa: CASSWTPGESYGYTF; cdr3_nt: TGCGCCAGCAGCTGGACCCCGGGGGAATCCTATGGCTACACCTTC
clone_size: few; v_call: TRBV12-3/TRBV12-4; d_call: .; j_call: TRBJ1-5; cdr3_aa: CASSLTASRNQPQHF; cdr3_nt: TGTGCCAGCAGTTTAACTGCGAGTCGCAATCAGCCCCAGCATTTT
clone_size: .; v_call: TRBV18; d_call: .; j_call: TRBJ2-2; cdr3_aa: CASSPFSRRGTPGELFF; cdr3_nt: TGTGCCAGCTCACCATTCAGTCGCAGGGGGACTCCCGGGGAGCTGTTTTTT
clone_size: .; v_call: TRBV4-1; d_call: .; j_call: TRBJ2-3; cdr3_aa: CASSQVLNVDTQYF; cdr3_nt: TGCGCCAGCAGCCAAGTGCTTAATGTAGATACGCAGTATTTT
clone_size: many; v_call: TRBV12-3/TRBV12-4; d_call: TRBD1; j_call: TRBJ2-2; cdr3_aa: CASVDETGINTGELFF; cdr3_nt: TGTGCCAGCGTGGACGAGACAGGGATTAACACCGGGGAGCTGTTTTTT
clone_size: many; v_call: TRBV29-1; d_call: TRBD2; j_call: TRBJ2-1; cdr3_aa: CSVEPGLGLAGPLGYNEQFF; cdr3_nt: TGCAGCGTTGAGCCGGGCCTTGGACTAGCGGGCCCGCTGGGGTACAATGAGCAGTTCTTC
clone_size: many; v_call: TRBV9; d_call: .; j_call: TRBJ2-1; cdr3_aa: CASSAHITGYNEQFF; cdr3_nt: TGTGCCAGCAGCGCGCATATTACAGGGTACAATGAGCAGTTCTTC
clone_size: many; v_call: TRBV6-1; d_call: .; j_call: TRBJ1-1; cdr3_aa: CASSVLNTEAFF; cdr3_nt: TGTGCCAGCAGTGTTTTAAACACTGAAGCTTTCTTT
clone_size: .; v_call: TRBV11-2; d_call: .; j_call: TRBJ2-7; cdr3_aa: CASSSDSYGQYF; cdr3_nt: TGTGCCAGCAGCTCCGACTCCTACGGGCAGTACTTC
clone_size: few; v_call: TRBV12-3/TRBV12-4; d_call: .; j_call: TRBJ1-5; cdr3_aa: CATTLRGQPQHF; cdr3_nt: TGTGCCACGACCCTTCGCGGGCAGCCCCAGCATTTT
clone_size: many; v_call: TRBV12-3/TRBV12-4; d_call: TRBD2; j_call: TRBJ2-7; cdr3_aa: CASSLGTSGMSIYEQYF; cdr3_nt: TGTGCCAGCAGTTTGGGGACTAGCGGGATGAGTATCTACGAGCAGTACTTC
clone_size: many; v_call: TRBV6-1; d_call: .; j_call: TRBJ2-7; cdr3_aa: CASSEEAGALSYEQYF; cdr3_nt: TGTGCCAGCAGTGAAGAGGCCGGGGCACTCTCCTACGAGCAGTACTTC
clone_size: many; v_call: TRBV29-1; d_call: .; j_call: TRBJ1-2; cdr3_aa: CSGTPLGNYGYTF; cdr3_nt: TGCAGCGGCACCCCTTTGGGAAACTATGGCTACACCTTC
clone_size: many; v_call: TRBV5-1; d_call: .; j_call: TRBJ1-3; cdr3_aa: CASSMTGTPGNTIYF; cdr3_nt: TGCGCCAGCAGCATGACCGGGACACCTGGAAACACCATATATTTT